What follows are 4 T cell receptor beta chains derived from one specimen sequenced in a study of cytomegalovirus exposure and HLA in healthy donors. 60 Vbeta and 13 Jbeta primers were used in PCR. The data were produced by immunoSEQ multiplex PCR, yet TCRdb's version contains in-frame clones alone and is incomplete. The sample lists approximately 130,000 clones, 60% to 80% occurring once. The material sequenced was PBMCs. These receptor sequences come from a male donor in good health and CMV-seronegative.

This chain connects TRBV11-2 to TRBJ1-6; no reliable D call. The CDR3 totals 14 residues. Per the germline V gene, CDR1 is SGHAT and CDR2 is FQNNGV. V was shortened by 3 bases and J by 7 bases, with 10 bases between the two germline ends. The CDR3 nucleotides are TGTGCCAGCAGCTTCCAGTCCCAGAATTCACCCCTCCACTTT. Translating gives CASSFQSQNSPLHF.

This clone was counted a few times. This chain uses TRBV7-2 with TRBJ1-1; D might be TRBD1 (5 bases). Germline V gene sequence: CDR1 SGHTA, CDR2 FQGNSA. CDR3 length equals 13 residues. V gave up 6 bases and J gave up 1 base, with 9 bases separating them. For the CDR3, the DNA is TGTGCCAGCAGTAGAACAGGGAACACTGAAGCTTTCTTT. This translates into CASSRTGNTEAFF.

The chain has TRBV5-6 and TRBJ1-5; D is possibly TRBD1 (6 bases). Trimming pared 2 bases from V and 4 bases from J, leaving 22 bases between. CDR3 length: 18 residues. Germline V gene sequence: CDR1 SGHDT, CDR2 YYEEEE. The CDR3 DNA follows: TGTGCCAGCAGCTTAGGGGCGCCCGTGGACAGAGGTAATCAGCCCCAGCATTTT. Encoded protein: CASSLGAPVDRGNQPQHF.

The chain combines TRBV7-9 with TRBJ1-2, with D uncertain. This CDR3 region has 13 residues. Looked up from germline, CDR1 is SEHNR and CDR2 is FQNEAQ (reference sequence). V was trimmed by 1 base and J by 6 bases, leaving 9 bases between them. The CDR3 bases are TGTGCCAGCAGCTTAGGCGGGCAGGATGGCTACACCTTC. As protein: CASSLGGQDGYTF. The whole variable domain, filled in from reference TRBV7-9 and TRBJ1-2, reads DTGVSQNPRHKITKRGQNVTFRCDPISEHNRLYWYRQTLGQGPEFLTYFQNEAQLEKSRLLSDRFSAERPKGSFSTLEIQRTEQGDSAMYLCASSLGGQDGYTFGSGTRLTVV.